This entry lists 24 T cell receptor beta chains sequenced from one sample in a study of T cells in Graves' hyperthyroidism and ophthalmopathy. Regions amplified from RNA transcripts were the TCR beta CDR3 regions. TCR CDR3 underwent first-round RT-PCR with the HTBI primer set. TCRdb itself ran the multiplex PCR reads through MiXCR, one entry per CDR3 protein. Of hundreds of thousands of distinct CDR3 sequences in the sample, more than 12% were seen once. The specimen sequenced was blood. These TCRs come from a woman aged 45-65 years with Graves' ophthalmopathy.

This clonotype appeared many times. The V and J genes are TRBV7-2 and TRBJ2-3, with D perhaps matching TRBD1 (6 bases). Germline V gives CDR1 SGHTA, CDR2 FQGNSA. V lost 5 bases to trimming and J lost 9 bases, with 12 bases between them. The CDR3 is 12 residues long. CDR3 amino acids: CASSPGQRTQYF. The DNA of the CDR3 is TGTGCCAGCAGCCCGGGACAAAGAACGCAGTATTTT.

This clonotype was seen repeatedly, ten times or more. The V call is TRBV7-2, the J call TRBJ2-6; no definite D call. The CDR3 consists of 13 residues. Trimming left V 5 bases short and J 0 bases short, with 2 bases between. The germline V gene encodes CDR1 SGHTA and CDR2 FQGNSA. This CDR3 reads CASSHSGANVLTF. CDR3 nucleotides: TGTGCCAGCAGCCACTCTGGGGCCAACGTCCTGACTTTC.

V gene TRBV4-3 combines with J gene TRBJ2-7; TRBD1 agrees at 9 bases. V trimming: 2 bases; J trimming: 4 bases; junction bases outside the gene matches: 9. The CDR3 is 16 residues long. The germline V gene has CDR1 LGHNA and CDR2 YSLEER. CDR3: CASSQSPGTGIYEQYF. The CDR3 nucleotides read TGCGCCAGCAGCCAAAGCCCCGGGACAGGGATATACGAGCAGTACTTC.

This rearrangement joins TRBV7-9 to TRBJ2-3; D perhaps matches TRBD1 (6 bases). Between the trimmed V and J ends, which lost 1 base and 2 bases, there was a span of 10 bases. Per germline, CDR1 SEHNR and CDR2 FQNEAQ (reference sequence). The CDR3 consists of 15 residues. DNA of the CDR3: TGTGCCAGCAGCTTAGGGGGGCAGTTCACAGATACGCAGTATTTT. It encodes CASSLGGQFTDTQYF.

This clonotype was counted ten times or more. The chain is built from TRBV11-3 and TRBJ1-1; weak D call: TRBD1 (6 bases). CDR1 and CDR2 (germline): SGHNT, YENEEA. This CDR3 comprises 15 residues. The ends were cut back, 5 bases at V and 2 bases at J, with 15 bases in the middle. The CDR3 region has the DNA TGTGCCAGCAGCCTTAGGGGGGGGCCAAACACTGAAGCTTTCTTT. Translation: CASSLRGGPNTEAFF.

The chain couples TRBV27 to TRBJ2-1, with TRBD2 identical over 7 bases. The germline CDR1 and CDR2 sequences are MNHEY and SMNVEV (reference sequence). The CDR3 totals 13 residues. V lost 6 bases to trimming and J lost 6 bases; unmatched junction nucleotides: 5. The CDR3: CASRMRGTNEQFF. For the CDR3, the DNA is TGTGCCAGCAGAATGCGGGGGACCAATGAGCAGTTCTTC.

This chain joins TRBV5-4 and TRBJ2-7, with 8 bases matching TRBD1. The CDR3 is 15 residues long. J was trimmed by 1 base and V by 4 bases; bases with no gene match: 7. Germline V gene data show CDR1 as SGHNT and CDR2 as YYREEE (reference sequence). The CDR3 region has the DNA TGTGCCAGCAGCAACCGGGACAGGCAATCCTACGAGCAGTACTTC. Its protein is CASSNRDRQSYEQYF.

This clonotype was seen at least ten times. This chain links TRBV20-1 with TRBJ2-7; TRBD2 is a possible D gene (6 bases). Germline CDR1 reads DFQATT; CDR2 reads SNEGSKA (reference sequence). Trimming cost V 1 base and J 3 bases, with 10 bases left between them. This CDR3 is built from 13 residues. The CDR3 loop is CSARGGTGYEQYF. CDR3 bases: TGCAGTGCTAGAGGCGGGACCGGCTACGAGCAGTACTTC.

This clonotype has at least ten counts. The chain links TRBV20-1 to TRBJ2-7; 10 bases fit TRBD2. CDR3 length: 17 amino acids. The trim removed 3 bases at V and 0 bases at J, leaving 11 bases unmatched. CDR1 and CDR2 (germline): DFQATT, SNEGSKA (reference sequence). The CDR3, as DNA: TGCAGTGCTAGTGGTCTAGCGGGAGCGCCGGGCTCCTACGAGCAGTACTTC. As protein: CSASGLAGAPGSYEQYF.

V gene TRBV28 combines with J gene TRBJ1-1, with D perhaps TRBD1 (6 bases). The CDR3 is 13 amino acids. Germline loops: CDR1 MDHEN, CDR2 SYDVKM. The V and J ends lost 4 bases and 8 bases respectively, with 14 bases between them. The CDR3 coding sequence is TGTGCCAGCAGTTCGTACAGGGTCCTGGAAGCTTTCTTT. Protein sequence: CASSSYRVLEAFF.

Ten or more counts support this clonotype. The CDR3 nucleotides are TGTGCCAGCAGGCAAATCACTAGCAAGTTGAATGAGCAGTTCTTC. Protein product: CASRQITSKLNEQFF. V usage is TRBV11-2 and J usage is TRBJ2-1; TRBD2 is a possible D gene (6 bases). This CDR3 is 15 amino acids long. Germline loops: CDR1 SGHAT, CDR2 FQNNGV. Trimming stripped 6 bases from V and 7 bases from J, with 19 bases between.

This clonotype was seen at least ten times. J is TRBJ2-1 and V is TRBV30; D gene ambiguous. In germline, CDR1 is GTSNPN, CDR2 SVGIG (reference sequence). Trimming shortened V by 1 base and J by 8 bases, and 6 bases separated the two germline ends. This CDR3 has 11 residues. CDR3 in amino acids: CAWSAHYEQFF. In nucleotides, the CDR3 is TGTGCCTGGAGTGCCCATTATGAGCAGTTCTTC.

This clonotype was detected many times. V is TRBV5-5 and J is TRBJ2-1; D is ambiguous. This CDR3 has 10 residues. Per the germline V gene, CDR1 is SGHKS and CDR2 is YYEKEE (reference sequence). The V end was cut by 5 bases, the J end by 8 bases, with 5 bases between. CDR3 amino acids: CASSRDEQFF. CDR3 nucleotide sequence: TGTGCCAGCAGTAGGGATGAGCAGTTCTTC.

This clonotype showed up many times. The chain has TRBV12-3 or TRBV12-4 and TRBJ2-3, with TRBD2 identical over 7 bases. The CDR3 contains 15 residues. J was trimmed by 5 bases and V by 6 bases; bases with no gene match: 11. This CDR3 is CASSLTSGKKDTQYF. The CDR3, as DNA: TGTGCCAGCAGCCTAACCAGCGGGAAGAAAGATACGCAGTATTTT.

At least ten counts were recorded for this clonotype. Here the CDR3 reads CASSLWLAGNTGELFF. The DNA of the CDR3 is TGCGCCAGCAGCTTGTGGCTAGCGGGGAACACCGGGGAGCTGTTTTTT. The chain employs TRBV5-1 and TRBJ2-2; 8 bases fit TRBD2. The CDR3 length is 16 residues. CDR1 SGHRS and CDR2 YFSETQ come from the germline V gene. V lost 1 base and J lost 1; bases outside the gene matches: 3.

This clonotype was counted at least ten times. The chain joins TRBV20-1 to TRBJ2-7; the match to TRBD2 covers 7 bases. The CDR3 spans 14 residues. CDR1 DFQATT and CDR2 SNEGSKA come from the germline V gene (reference sequence). Trimming took 3 bases from V and 1 from J; bases not matched to a gene: 6. CDR3: CSARVAGASYEQYF. CDR3 nucleotide sequence: TGCAGTGCTAGGGTCGCGGGAGCGTCCTACGAGCAGTACTTC.

This clonotype was detected many times. The V call is TRBV20-1, the J call TRBJ1-2; perhaps TRBD1 as D (6 bases). Germline V gene data show CDR1 as DFQATT and CDR2 as SNEGSKA (reference sequence). The CDR3 sequence is 13 residues long. V was shortened by 1 base and J by 5 bases, with 11 bases between the two germline ends. The CDR3 DNA follows: TGCAGTGCTAGAGCGTGGACAGATTATGGCTACACCTTC. Protein product: CSARAWTDYGYTF.

In regard to this clonotype: A much larger clone differs from this one at a single base, so this may be a read error. The CDR3 reads CASSSIVPVLAGASEQYF. CDR3 DNA: TGTGCCAGCAGCTCTATCGTCCCGGTACTAGCGGGAGCCTCCGAGCAGTACTTC. This chain links TRBV7-2 with TRBJ2-7; 11 bases agree with TRBD2. CDR1 and CDR2 from the germline V gene are SGHTA and FQGNSA. V was clipped by 4 bases and J by 6 bases; unmatched bases: 17. This CDR3 spans 18 amino acids.

For this clonotype: With a much larger clone just one base away, this may be a read error. The CDR3 does not close with the conserved phenylalanine or tryptophan, likely indicating a read error. This chain links TRBV6-1 with TRBJ2-7, with no clear D. CDR3 length equals 12 residues. Germline values: CDR1 MNHNS, CDR2 SASEGT. Between the trimmed V and J ends, which lost 7 bases and 1 base, there was a span of 8 bases. The CDR3 region is CASTIGSYEQYL. For the CDR3, the DNA is TGTGCCAGCACTATCGGGTCCTACGAGCAGTACCTC.

This clonotype showed up many times. The chain carries TRBV3-2 and TRBJ1-1; the tabulated D call, TRBD1, remains unverified against the DNA. TRBV3-2 is labeled a pseudogene. The CDR3 sequence is 14 residues long. The CDR3 DNA follows: TGTGCCAGCAGCCAATGCGGGGGTAGGACTGAAGCTTTCTTT. Translating it yields CASSQCGGRTEAFF.

This sequence joins TRBV5-1 and TRBJ2-7; TRBD1 is a possible D gene (5 bases). The CDR3 runs to 14 residues. V was shortened by 7 bases and J by 2 bases, with 16 bases between the two germline ends. Per the germline V gene, CDR1 is SGHRS and CDR2 is YFSETQ. The CDR3, as DNA: TGCGCCAGCGGAAGGGGCCAAGCCACCTACGAGCAGTACTTC. It specifies CASGRGQATYEQYF.

This clonotype showed up just once. The chain employs TRBV29-1 and TRBJ1-4; no reliable D call. Deletions cut 1 base from V and 0 bases from J, with 3 bases between. Germline assignment: CDR1 SQVTM and CDR2 ANQGSEA. The CDR3 runs 13 residues. The CDR3 loop is CSVEGTTNEKLFF. CDR3 sequence (DNA): TGCAGCGTTGAAGGTACAACTAATGAAAAACTGTTTTTT.

The sample holds a few counts of this clonotype. The V call is TRBV10-3, the J call TRBJ2-7; no definite D call. The CDR3 is 16 residues long. V was pared by 3 bases and J by 1 base, with 16 bases between. Per the germline V gene, CDR1 is ENHRY and CDR2 is SYGVKD. The CDR3 protein is CAISDFGSPSSYEQYF. As DNA, the CDR3 is TGTGCCATCAGTGATTTCGGTTCACCCAGTTCCTACGAGCAGTACTTC.

This clonotype was seen repeatedly, ten times or more. This sequence joins TRBV30 and TRBJ1-1, with 7 bases identical to TRBD1. Germline values: CDR1 GTSNPN, CDR2 SVGIG (reference sequence). The CDR3 contains 17 residues. V was clipped by 5 bases and J by 6 bases; unmatched bases: 21. The CDR3 bases are TGTGCCTGGGACCCTACAGGGGCTCATCCTCGGGACTCTGAAGCTTTCTTT. Translated: CAWDPTGAHPRDSEAFF.